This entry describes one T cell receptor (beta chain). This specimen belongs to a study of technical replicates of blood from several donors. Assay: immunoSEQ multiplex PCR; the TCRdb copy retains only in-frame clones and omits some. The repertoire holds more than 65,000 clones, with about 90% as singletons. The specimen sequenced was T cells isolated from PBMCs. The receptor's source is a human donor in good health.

CDR3 coding DNA: TGTGCCAGCAGCCTGGGACTAGCGGCTTACAATGAGCAGTTCTTC. Translated: CASSLGLAAYNEQFF. The genes are TRBV9 and TRBJ2-1; TRBD2 matches 11 bases. The CDR3 spans 15 residues. With V trimmed by 4 bases and J by 4 bases, 4 bases remained unmatched. Germline values: CDR1 SGDLS, CDR2 YYNGEE.